This T cell receptor (beta chain) was found in a study of technical replicates of blood from a few donors. Method: immunoSEQ multiplex PCR; TCRdb's copy keeps in-frame clones and lacks some. The sample consists of 85,000 to 90,000 clones, 85% to 95% of them appearing once. The germline V gene encodes CDR1 SGHNT and CDR2 YENEEA. Trimming took 1 base from V and 2 from J; bases not matched to a gene: 5. The length of the CDR3 is 15 residues. The sequenced sample was T cells isolated from PBMCs. The gene calls are TRBV11-3 and TRBJ2-7; TRBD2 matches at 7 bases. The TCR originated in a human donor in good health. CDR3: CASSLGGGRAYEQYF. CDR3 bases: TGTGCCAGCAGCTTAGGGGGGGGAAGGGCCTACGAGCAGTACTTC.